These 25 T cell receptor beta chains were sequenced from one sample in a study of radiotherapy plus CTLA-4 blockade in lung cancer. Using immunoSEQ multiplex PCR, the repertoire was profiled, and TCRdb retains in-frame clones only, with some absent. The sample yields around 50,000 clones, around 88% seen once. This sample comprised peripheral blood, obtained from a patient treated with radiotherapy plus ipilimumab. The receptors here all came from a human donor with non-small cell lung cancer that progressed on radiotherapy plus ipilimumab. Some clones in this sample may be carry-over from other donors' samples.

The rearrangement uses TRBV6-5 and TRBJ2-1, with a possible D match to TRBD2 (5 bases). This CDR3 region has 15 residues. Germline V CDR1 and CDR2: MNHEY, SVGAGI. V shed 2 bases and J shed 10 bases, with 18 bases lying between them. CDR3 loop: CASSYNFPQPGEQFF. As DNA, the CDR3 is TGTGCCAGCAGTTACAATTTCCCTCAACCGGGGGAGCAGTTCTTC.

The V and J genes are TRBV5-1 and TRBJ1-2; a possible D gene is TRBD1 (5 bases). CDR3 length: 15 amino acids. Germline V gives CDR1 SGHRS, CDR2 YFSETQ. Trimming pared 4 bases from V and 2 bases from J, leaving 15 bases between. In DNA form, the CDR3 reads TGCGCCAGCAGCAAAGCGGGACGGCCAAACTATGGCTACACCTTC. Translated, it gives CASSKAGRPNYGYTF.

V gene TRBV13 combines with J gene TRBJ1-2, with TRBD1 matching over 10 bases. This CDR3 has 17 residues. V gave up 0 bases and J gave up 7 bases; unmatched junction bases: 11. Germline-derived CDR1 and CDR2 are PRHDT and FYEKMQ (reference sequence). The CDR3 nucleotides are TGTGCCAGCAGCTTAGGCCCTGCTCTGGGACAGGGGTCTGGCTACACCTTC. This gives the protein CASSLGPALGQGSGYTF.

The genes are TRBV5-1 and TRBJ2-3, with no clear D. Trimming pared 4 bases from V and 0 bases from J, leaving 12 bases between. The CDR3 has 15 amino acids. Germline V lookup: CDR1 SGHRS, CDR2 YFSETQ. The DNA of the CDR3 is TGCGCCAGCAGCCCACCGACTGGCAGCACAGATACGCAGTATTTT. It translates to CASSPPTGSTDTQYF.

This rearrangement joins TRBV6-5 to TRBJ2-2; D possibly corresponds to TRBD2 (6 bases). Germline CDR1 MNHEY, CDR2 SVGAGI. The CDR3 loop spans 14 amino acids. With 5 bases removed from V and 7 bases from J, the gap between germline ends came to 14 bases. The CDR3 spells CASSELSGVGELFF. The CDR3 DNA reads as TGTGCCAGCAGTGAATTGTCGGGGGTCGGGGAGCTGTTTTTT.

The chain has TRBV7-2 and TRBJ2-1, with 7 bases matching TRBD2. The CDR3 runs to 14 residues. The J segment lost 6 bases and the V segment lost 5 bases, leaving 7 bases of the junction unmatched. Germline V gene sequence: CDR1 SGHTA, CDR2 FQGNSA. The CDR3 spells CASSNQREVNEQFF. CDR3 nucleotide sequence: TGTGCCAGCAGCAACCAGCGGGAAGTCAATGAGCAGTTCTTC.

V is TRBV28 and J is TRBJ2-7; D is undetermined. Germline CDR1 and CDR2: MDHEN and SYDVKM. This CDR3 spans 12 amino acids. The V end was cut by 6 bases, the J end by 0 bases, with 6 bases between. Here the CDR3 DNA reads TGTGCCAGCAGGAAGAGCTCCTACGAGCAGTACTTC. It codes for CASRKSSYEQYF.

This rearrangement joins TRBV13 to TRBJ1-1; maybe TRBD1 (5 bases). Between the trimmed V and J ends, which lost 4 bases and 4 bases, there was a span of 13 bases. CDR3 length: 14 amino acids. Germline V gene data show CDR1 as PRHDT and CDR2 as FYEKMQ (reference sequence). The CDR3 bases are TGTGCCAGCAGCTCAGGGTGGGAGAGCACTGAAGCTTTCTTT. As protein: CASSSGWESTEAFF. The complete variable domain, with remaining parts taken from reference TRBV13 and TRBJ1-1, reads AAGVIQSPRHLIKEKRETATLKCYPIPRHDTVYWYQQGPGQDPQFLISFYEKMQSDKGSIPDRFSAQQFSDYHSELNMSSLELGDSALYFCASSSGWESTEAFFGQGTRLTVV.

The CDR3 DNA sequence: TGTGCCACCCCTCGGGACATAAGTGGCTATGGCTACACCTTC. It is translated as CATPRDISGYGYTF. This chain uses TRBV2 with TRBJ1-2; possible D gene TRBD1, 6 bases. CDR1 is SNHLY, CDR2 FYNNEI, per germline. V lost 10 bases and J lost 4, with 19 bases in between. This CDR3 is built from 14 residues.

The DNA of the CDR3 is TGTGCCAGCAGTGAGCCGGACAGGGCCTACGAGCAGTACTTC. Amino acid sequence: CASSEPDRAYEQYF. The chain carries TRBV6-4 and TRBJ2-7, with 8 bases lining up with TRBD1. This CDR3 region has 14 residues. The J segment lost 2 bases and the V segment lost 3 bases, leaving 3 bases of the junction unmatched. Germline CDR1 and CDR2: MRHNA and SNTAGT.

The CDR3 coding sequence is TGTGCCAGCAGCTTAGGTCAGGGTGATTACAATGAGCAGTTCTTC. The encoded protein is CASSLGQGDYNEQFF. The J gene is TRBJ2-1, the V gene TRBV7-7, with D perhaps TRBD1 (5 bases). Trimming took 1 base from V and 4 from J, leaving 11 bases between them. CDR1 is SSHAT, CDR2 FNYEAQ, per germline (reference sequence). This CDR3 spans 15 amino acids.

The rearrangement uses TRBV5-6 and TRBJ1-1; D gene unclear. CDR1 is SGHDT, CDR2 YYEEEE, per germline. The CDR3 runs 15 residues. V dropped 3 bases and J dropped 6 bases, with 18 bases sitting between them. CDR3 sequence reads: CASSSPTPKRAEAFF. CDR3 nucleotides: TGTGCCAGCAGCTCCCCGACGCCAAAGAGGGCTGAAGCTTTCTTT.

V and J are TRBV10-3 and TRBJ2-1, with 7 bases matching TRBD1. Looked up from germline, CDR1 is ENHRY and CDR2 is SYGVKD. This CDR3 region has 16 residues. The junction had 7 bases not matched to a gene; V was cut back by 1 base and J by 4 bases. The CDR3 DNA is TGTGCCATCAGTGAGTTTACAGGGGCTCCATACAATGAGCAGTTCTTC. This gives the protein CAISEFTGAPYNEQFF.

The V call is TRBV9, the J call TRBJ2-2; possible D gene TRBD1, 5 bases. The CDR3 consists of 12 residues. Germline V gene data show CDR1 as SGDLS and CDR2 as YYNGEE. V shed 7 bases and J shed 4 bases, with 8 bases lying between them. CDR3 residues: CASSQGTGELFF. The CDR3 DNA reads as TGTGCCAGCTCTCAGGGCACCGGGGAGCTGTTTTTT.

This clone has only a few counts. V and J are TRBV9 and TRBJ1-6, with 7 bases that match TRBD1. Trimming removed 4 bases from V and 9 bases from J; junction bases left unmatched: 7. Germline lookup yields CDR1 SGDLS and CDR2 YYNGEE. The CDR3 has 14 residues. The CDR3 is CASSLGQRSSPLHF. The CDR3 nucleotides read TGTGCCAGCAGCCTGGGACAGAGAAGTTCACCCCTCCACTTT. Full variable domain (remainder filled in from reference TRBV9 and TRBJ1-6): DSGVTQTPKHLITATGQRVTLRCSPRSGDLSVYWYQQSLDQGLQFLIQYYNGEERAKGNILERFSAQQFPDLHSELNLSSLELGDSALYFCASSLGQRSSPLHFGNGTRLTVT.

The gene calls are TRBV27 and TRBJ1-2, with 11 bases fitting TRBD1. CDR1 is MNHEY, CDR2 SMNVEV, per germline (reference sequence). Unmatched junction bases numbered 9, after V lost 5 bases and J lost 4 bases. This CDR3 spans 16 amino acids. The CDR3 is CASSTSDRGLGYGYTF. CDR3 in DNA: TGTGCCAGCAGTACCTCGGACAGGGGGCTTGGCTATGGCTACACCTTC.

V and J are TRBV13 and TRBJ2-1; no clear D gene. This CDR3 region has 13 residues. Trimming removed 4 bases from V and 6 bases from J, with 10 bases in between. The germline gives CDR1 PRHDT, CDR2 FYEKMQ (reference sequence). The CDR3 DNA reads as TGTGCCAGCAGCTCTGACTCCCCCAATGAGCAGTTCTTC. Translated: CASSSDSPNEQFF.

V and J are TRBV11-2 and TRBJ1-1; the D gene is possibly TRBD1 (5 bases). Germline CDR1 SGHAT, CDR2 FQNNGV. V dropped 3 bases and J dropped 6 bases, with 17 bases sitting between them. There are 15 residues in the CDR3. The CDR3 region is CASSLDPGYEAEAFF. The DNA of the CDR3 is TGTGCCAGCAGCTTGGACCCAGGGTACGAGGCTGAAGCTTTCTTT.

There are a few counts of this clone. V and J are TRBV6-4 and TRBJ2-3; 8 bases align to TRBD2. The CDR3 runs to 14 residues. Germline trimming cut 5 bases from V and 4 bases from J; bases unmatched to any gene: 5. Germline V gene lookup returns CDR1 MRHNA and CDR2 SNTAGT. The DNA for the CDR3 is TGTGCCAGCAGTCCGGGACTAGGGGCAGATACGCAGTATTTT. It is translated as CASSPGLGADTQYF.

J is TRBJ2-1 and V is TRBV10-3, with TRBD1 as a possible D gene (6 bases). Per the germline V gene, CDR1 is ENHRY and CDR2 is SYGVKD. Trimming took 0 bases from V and 4 from J, leaving 10 bases between them. The CDR3 extends over 15 amino acids. DNA for the CDR3: TGTGCCATCAGTGAGTCGGGACAAGCTTACAATGAGCAGTTCTTC. This translates into CAISESGQAYNEQFF.

The chain uses TRBV29-1 and TRBJ2-3; 10 nucleotides align to TRBD2. The CDR3 consists of 19 residues. V lost 0 bases and J lost 0; bases outside the gene matches: 12. Germline CDR1 reads SQVTM; CDR2 reads ANQGSEA. The CDR3 here is CSVEDPDFTSGVSTDTQYF. The CDR3 DNA reads as TGCAGCGTTGAAGACCCGGACTTCACTAGCGGGGTGAGCACAGATACGCAGTATTTT.

The rearrangement uses TRBV4-3 and TRBJ1-1, with a weak D call TRBD1 (5 bases). The CDR3 consists of 17 residues. Germline CDR1 reads LGHNA; CDR2 reads YSLEER. Trimming pared 4 bases from V and 2 bases from J, leaving 20 bases between. The CDR3 DNA reads TGCGCCAGCAGCCCGACTGGCGGGGGTCTCGGAAACACTGAAGCTTTCTTT. Translating gives CASSPTGGGLGNTEAFF.

The J gene is TRBJ1-2, the V gene TRBV5-4, with 7 positions matching TRBD1. In germline, CDR1 is SGHNT, CDR2 YYREEE (reference sequence). V was pared by 3 bases and J by 2 bases, with 7 bases of the junction left unmatched. The CDR3 loop spans 15 amino acids. The CDR3 DNA reads TGTGCCAGCAGCTGGGTTGACAGGGAGAACTATGGCTACACCTTC. Encoded protein: CASSWVDRENYGYTF.

The chain carries TRBV6-5 and TRBJ1-2; D unresolved. The length of the CDR3 is 15 residues. The V end was cut by 0 bases, the J end by 1 base, with 9 bases between. From germline, CDR1 is MNHEY and CDR2 SVGAGI. This CDR3 is CASSYSRENNYGYTF. In DNA, the CDR3 is TGTGCCAGCAGTTACTCGAGAGAGAATAACTATGGCTACACCTTC.

CDR3 DNA sequence: TGTGCCAGCGGACACGGAATTAGCTCCTACGAGCAGTACTTC. It yields the protein CASGHGISSYEQYF. The chain uses TRBV6-1 and TRBJ2-7, with D perhaps matching TRBD1 (5 bases). The CDR3 length is 14 residues. V lost 8 bases, J lost 0 bases, and 14 bases lay in between. Germline V lookup: CDR1 MNHNS, CDR2 SASEGT.